The clone carrying this T cell receptor (beta chain) is a singleton in its sample. Its specificity is unknown. Treatment was busulfan-fludarabine conditioning, a marrow graft, and cyclophosphamide on days +3 and +4. This sample was taken from a study of T cells after posttransplantation cyclophosphamide. General study points: Recipient CMV seropositivity and CMV reactivation strongly tracked TRB clonality. Later post-transplant blood repertoires were often dominated by donor CD8+ memory clones. TRB overlap between skin or GI tissue T cells and blood was limited.

Method: immunoSEQ multiplex PCR; TCRdb's copy keeps in-frame clones and lacks some. The table has around 17,000 clones, about 90% seen once. The CDR3 covers 15 residues. The J segment lost 4 bases and the V segment lost 6 bases, leaving 4 bases of the junction unmatched. Germline V CDR1 and CDR2: PRHDT, FYEKMQ (reference sequence). Material: CD4+ T cells sorted from blood, obtained after allogeneic stem cell transplant with posttransplant cyclophosphamide. The chain links TRBV13 to TRBJ2-6, with 9 positions matching TRBD1. This TCR was sampled from a male patient aged 55 to 69 who received an allogeneic stem cell transplant from a related donor and was CMV-positive. Some T cells may have come from the graft donor. CDR3 nucleotide sequence: TGTGCCAGCAGAGTGGGACAGGGAGGGGCCAACGTCCTGACTTTC. Translating it yields CASRVGQGGANVLTF. Filled out from reference TRBV13 and TRBJ2-6, the complete variable domain reads AAGVIQSPRHLIKEKRETATLKCYPIPRHDTVYWYQQGPGQDPQFLISFYEKMQSDKGSIPDRFSAQQFSDYHSELNMSSLELGDSALYFCASRVGQGGANVLTFGAGSRLTVL.